A selection of T cell receptor beta chains follows, all from one sample in a study of technical replicates of blood from a few donors. Sequencing was performed with immunoSEQ multiplex PCR; in TCRdb, only in-frame clones are kept and a portion is missing. The data show about 68,000 clones, with 95% to 97% seen just once and roughly 0.25% held by the top ten. The sample comprised T cells isolated from PBMCs. The origin of the receptors is a human donor in good health. Each CDR3 is given with its conserved first and last residue. A D gene is named only where the DNA matches it firmly. Rows may omit the clone size; those that give it use once, few, many or a size class.

NA,TRBJ2-1,NA,16,TRBV13,TGTGCCAGCAGCTCCTTCAAGGGGTCCGGCTACAATGAGCAGTTCTTC,CASSSFKGSGYNEQFF
NA,TRBJ2-3,NA,14,TRBV5-6,TGTGCCAGCAGCTTGGGACTACTAACAGATACGCAGTATTTT,CASSLGLLTDTQYF
TRBD2,TRBJ2-2,NA,16,TRBV10-1,TGCGCCAGCAGTGTCTCTAGCGGGACGAACACCGGGGAGCTGTTTTTT,CASSVSSGTNTGELFF
TRBD2,TRBJ2-7,once,15,TRBV18,TGTGCCAGCTCAGTATCCGGGACTAGGACGGGAGAGCAGTACTTC,CASSVSGTRTGEQYF
NA,TRBJ2-6,once,19,TRBV7-9,TGTGCCAGCAGCTTAGCGCTAATACGGGATTACTCTGGGGCCAACGTCCTGACTTTC,CASSLALIRDYSGANVLTF
TRBD2,TRBJ2-5,once,15,TRBV2,TGTGCCAGCAGGCCCACTAGCGGGGTACAAGAGACCCAGTACTTC,CASRPTSGVQETQYF
NA,TRBJ2-2,NA,15,TRBV27,TGTGCCAGCAGTTTAATCACAGAACCCACCGGGGAGCTGTTTTTT,CASSLITEPTGELFF
TRBD2,TRBJ2-3,NA,16,TRBV19,TGTGCCAGTAGTGTCGGACTAGCGGGTAAGACAGATACGCAGTATTTT,CASSVGLAGKTDTQYF
NA,TRBJ2-5,once,15,TRBV6-1,TGTGCCAGCAGTGCTGCCGGACTGACACAAGAGACCCAGTACTTC,CASSAAGLTQETQYF
NA,TRBJ2-2,NA,15,TRBV11-2,TGTGCCAGCAGCTTGAGTACGGCGAACACCGGGGAGCTGTTTTTT,CASSLSTANTGELFF
NA,TRBJ2-7,once,12,TRBV2,TGTGCCAGCAAGGAGGGGCCCTACGAGCAGTACTTC,CASKEGPYEQYF
NA,TRBJ1-2,NA,11,TRBV20-1,TGCAGCACTATCCCGAACCCTGGCTACACCTTC,CSTIPNPGYTF
NA,TRBJ1-5,NA,13,TRBV18,TGTGCCAGCTCACCCGGTTACCAAGGGGCCCAGCATTTT,CASSPGYQGAQHF
TRBD2,TRBJ2-1,NA,15,TRBV11-1,TGTGCCAGCAGCTTAAGGAGCGGGGTCTACAATGAGCAGTTCTTC,CASSLRSGVYNEQFF
NA,TRBJ1-5,NA,11,TRBV2,TGTGCCAGCAGTGGCGATCAGCCCCAGCATTTT,CASSGDQPQHF
NA,TRBJ2-7,NA,14,TRBV5-6,TGTGCCAGCAGCTTGGGGGGACTTGACTACGAGCAGTACTTC,CASSLGGLDYEQYF
NA,TRBJ2-7,NA,16,TRBV27,TGTGCCAGCAGTTACTCTGCCACAGGAATCTCCTACGAGCAGTACTTC,CASSYSATGISYEQYF
NA,TRBJ1-2,NA,13,TRBV27,TGTGCCACTCTTCAGGTGGGGAGAGGCGGCTACACCTTC,CATLQVGRGGYTF
NA,TRBJ2-2,NA,14,TRBV7-9,TGTGCCAGCAGCCCGCATGGACAGCCAAGGGAGCTGTTTTTT,CASSPHGQPRELFF
NA,TRBJ2-5,NA,14,TRBV13,TGTGCCAGCAGCCCAAAGACAGTTTCAGAGACCCAGTACTTC,CASSPKTVSETQYF
NA,TRBJ1-4,NA,11,TRBV6-1,TGTGCCAGCAGTGTAGAGGAAAAACTGTTTTTT,CASSVEEKLFF
NA,TRBJ1-2,NA,13,TRBV9,TGTGCCAGCAGCCCTACAGGGTTTAGAGGCTACACCTTC,CASSPTGFRGYTF
TRBD1,TRBJ1-3,NA,15,TRBV6-6,TGTGCCAGCAGTTACGAGGGGGCAACGGGAAACACCATATATTTT,CASSYEGATGNTIYF
NA,TRBJ1-1,NA,15,TRBV18,TGTGCCAGCTCACCCACCAGGGCTGAGAACACTGAAGCTTTCTTT,CASSPTRAENTEAFF
TRBD1,TRBJ1-3,NA,15,TRBV5-1,TGCGCCAGCAGCCTAGGACAGGGGGCTGGAAACACCATATATTTT,CASSLGQGAGNTIYF
NA,TRBJ2-2,NA,11,TRBV29-1,TGCAGCGTTGTAGACACCGGGGAGCTGTTTTTT,CSVVDTGELFF
TRBD1,TRBJ2-2,NA,16,TRBV11-2,TGTGCCAGCACCCCCTTCGGACAGGCCAACACCGGGGAGCTGTTTTTT,CASTPFGQANTGELFF
NA,TRBJ1-1,NA,13,TRBV19,TGTGCGGTCTGGGGACACACGAACACTGAAGCTTTCTTT,CAVWGHTNTEAFF
TRBD2,TRBJ2-3,NA,16,TRBV12-5,TGTGCTAGTGGTTTGAACCCCGGGAGGCTCACAGATACGCAGTATTTT,CASGLNPGRLTDTQYF
NA,TRBJ1-5,once,13,TRBV19,TGTGCCAGTAGTACTGGGCCGTATCAGCCCCAGCATTTT,CASSTGPYQPQHF
TRBD2,TRBJ2-5,NA,17,TRBV30,TGTGCCTGGAGTGACGGAGTAGCGGGAGGGGCCGGGGAGACCCAGTACTTC,CAWSDGVAGGAGETQYF
TRBD1,TRBJ1-1,NA,14,TRBV19,TGTGCCATACGGGACAGGGGGCTCGACACTGAAGCTTTCTTT,CAIRDRGLDTEAFF
TRBD2,TRBJ2-2,NA,14,TRBV9,TGTGCCAGCAGCCGGACTAGAGGGACCGGGGAGCTGTTTTTT,CASSRTRGTGELFF
NA,TRBJ2-3,NA,15,TRBV9,TGTGCCAGCAGCGTAACCGACTATAGTTCAGATACGCAGTATTTT,CASSVTDYSSDTQYF
NA,TRBJ2-4,NA,13,TRBV2,TGTGCCAGCAGTCAAGACAGGTTAAACATTCAGTACTTC,CASSQDRLNIQYF
TRBD1,TRBJ1-1,NA,16,TRBV25-1,TGTGCCAGCTTAAGGCAGGGGGCTCTCATGAACACTGAAGCTTTCTTT,CASLRQGALMNTEAFF
NA,TRBJ2-7,NA,13,TRBV29-1,TGCAGCGTGAGAGGAGGGAACTCCTACGAGCAGTACTTC,CSVRGGNSYEQYF
NA,TRBJ2-5,NA,12,TRBV10-2,TGCGCCAGCACCAGCGAGGAAGAGACCCAGTACTTC,CASTSEEETQYF
NA,TRBJ1-1,NA,12,TRBV7-2,TGTGCCAGCAGCGGGGGGAGGGGTGAAGCTTTCTTT,CASSGGRGEAFF
TRBD2,TRBJ2-7,NA,19,TRBV30,TGTGCCTGGGCGGATTTAGCCCTTATAGCGGGAGGCCCTGTGTACGAGCAGTACTTC,CAWADLALIAGGPVYEQYF
NA,TRBJ2-1,NA,13,TRBV7-7,TGTGCCAGCAGCTTAGCACCTGGAGATGAGCAGTTCTTC,CASSLAPGDEQFF
TRBD2,TRBJ2-5,NA,15,TRBV4-2,TGTGCCAGCAGCCAAGATGGACTAGCGGGGGAGACCCAGTACTTC,CASSQDGLAGETQYF
NA,TRBJ2-2,NA,15,TRBV6-4,TGTGCCAGCAGTACGGAAGCGTTGAACACCGGGGAGCTGTTTTTT,CASSTEALNTGELFF
TRBD2,TRBJ2-7,NA,18,TRBV5-5,TGTGCCAGCAGCTTTTACACTAGCGGGGCTTACAGCTCCTACGAGCAGTACTTC,CASSFYTSGAYSSYEQYF
NA,TRBJ2-3,NA,13,TRBV6-6,TGTGCCAGCAGGGGGGCCGCGACAGATACGCAGTATTTT,CASRGAATDTQYF
NA,TRBJ2-7,NA,13,TRBV7-6,TGTGCCAGCAGCTTAGGGTGGCCTCACGAGCAGTACTTC,CASSLGWPHEQYF